This T cell receptor (beta chain) came from a study of shared clonotypes between healthy human individuals. The study's findings and limits: The sole specimen, blood, was sampled, and tissue repertoires likely differ.

Profiled with immunoSEQ multiplex PCR; TCRdb holds only in-frame clones, not every one. The sample holds roughly 570,000 clones, 98% seen once. Naivety among CD8 cells was defined by CD45RO negativity and positive CCR7 selection, thereby excluding terminally differentiated effector memory CD45RA+ cells. CDR3 length: 16 amino acids. CDR1 and CDR2 (germline): MGHRA, YSYEKL. With 4 bases clipped from V and 7 bases from J, the junction kept 13 bases outside the gene matches. As regards this clone: Its antigen is as yet unknown.

The rearrangement links TRBV4-1 to TRBJ2-7; 10 bases align to TRBD1. The TCR sequence derives from a man in his thirties or forties in good health. Material for sequencing was naive CD8+ T cells sorted from blood. The chain's CDR3 is CASSPLTGGSSGEQYF. Written as DNA, the CDR3 is TGCGCCAGCAGCCCCCTGACAGGGGGCTCGAGCGGGGAGCAGTACTTC.